Below are 30 T cell receptor beta chains sequenced from a single sample in a study of shared clonotypes between healthy human individuals. TCRdb's table, derived via immunoSEQ multiplex PCR, lists solely in-frame clones and lacks some. The table records approximately 1.5 million clones, approximately 98% of them present only once. The sequenced sample was naive CD4+ T cells sorted from blood. Specified subset: CD45RA+ positively selected. The source is a man aged 30 to 39 in good health.

The chain recombines TRBV18 with TRBJ2-3, with 7 bases aligning to TRBD1. The CDR3 totals 15 residues. The V gene's germline CDR1 is KGHSH and CDR2 LQKENI. With V trimmed by 3 bases and J by 1 base, 4 bases remained unmatched. As DNA, the CDR3 is TGTGCCAGCTCACCCGACAGGGCCCGCACAGATACGCAGTATTTT. Translating it yields CASSPDRARTDTQYF.

V and J are TRBV4-1 and TRBJ2-7; D might be TRBD1 or TRBD2, each matching 5 bases. The CDR3 totals 19 residues. Germline CDR1 and CDR2: MGHRA and YSYEKL. Trimming removed 0 bases at V and 1 base at J, with 22 bases between. The CDR3 coding sequence is TGCGCCAGCAGCCAAGATAGAGGGATTGGGGGTTCCCATTCCTACGAGCAGTACTTC. It codes for CASSQDRGIGGSHSYEQYF.

The CDR3 region is CASSEAAGGSTDTQYF. The CDR3 region has the DNA TGTGCCAGCAGTGAAGCGGCGGGCGGCAGCACAGATACGCAGTATTTT. V and J are TRBV6-1 and TRBJ2-3; a possible D gene is TRBD2 (5 bases). The CDR3 runs 16 residues. V was cut by 0 bases and J by 0 bases, with 10 bases left in between. CDR1 is MNHNS and CDR2 is SASEGT in the germline V gene.

In the case of this clone: Other DNA sequences in the sample encode the same CDR3. The gene calls are TRBV6-5 and TRBJ1-1; a weak D match, TRBD1 (6 bases). CDR3 length equals 13 residues. Per the germline V gene, CDR1 is MNHEY and CDR2 is SVGAGI. Trimming took off 5 bases at V and 1 base at J, with 8 bases between the two ends. The CDR3 sequence is CASSNRENTEAFF. The CDR3 nucleotides are TGTGCCAGCAGTAACAGGGAGAACACTGAAGCTTTCTTT.

This clone came up once. The J gene is TRBJ1-3, the V gene TRBV25-1, with D perhaps TRBD1 (5 bases). This CDR3 comprises 16 residues. Germline CDR1 reads MGHDK; CDR2 reads SYGVNS. The V gene lost 4 bases and the J gene lost 3 bases, with 16 bases spanning the gap. The CDR3 DNA sequence: TGTGCCAGCAGTGGGTTCTGGACAAGTGGTGGAAACACCATATATTTT. This sequence encodes CASSGFWTSGGNTIYF.

The J gene is TRBJ1-2, the V gene TRBV4-3, with TRBD1 identical over 7 bases. Germline CDR1 LGHNA, CDR2 YSLEER. V lost 1 base, J lost 11 bases, and 10 bases stayed unmatched. This CDR3 has 14 residues. The CDR3 coding sequence is TGCGCCAGCAGCCAAGCAGGGGGGCCCTCAGGTTACACCTTC. It specifies CASSQAGGPSGYTF.

The rearrangement links TRBV6-5 to TRBJ2-7; TRBD2 matches 9 bases. From germline, CDR1 is MNHEY and CDR2 SVGAGI. V lost 7 bases and J lost 4; bases outside the gene matches: 11. The CDR3 is made up of 15 amino acids. CDR3 sequence (DNA): TGTGCCAGCAACCGGATGGGACTAGCTACGTACGAGCAGTACTTC. This sequence encodes CASNRMGLATYEQYF.

V usage is TRBV19 and J usage is TRBJ2-1; 8 bases align to TRBD2. The V gene end was trimmed by 2 bases and the J gene end by 5 bases; junction bases not matched to a gene: 5. Per the germline V gene, CDR1 is LNHDA and CDR2 is SQIVND (reference sequence). This CDR3 contains 15 residues. CDR3 amino acids: CASSILSGMNNEQFF. CDR3 nucleotide sequence: TGTGCCAGTAGTATACTTAGCGGGATGAACAATGAGCAGTTCTTC.

DNA for the CDR3: TGTGCCTGGAGTGTGGGAGGGGGCAGAGCAGATACGCAGTATTTT. The encoded protein is CAWSVGGGRADTQYF. The J gene is TRBJ2-3, the V gene TRBV30; D possibly matches TRBD1 or TRBD2 (7 bases each). The CDR3 runs to 15 residues. V lost 0 bases and J lost 4, with 14 bases in between. Germline values: CDR1 GTSNPN, CDR2 SVGIG (reference sequence).

This clone has only one observation. The chain's CDR3 is CASSSNPGQNYGYTF. The CDR3 region has the DNA TGCGCCAGCAGCTCCAACCCGGGACAGAACTATGGCTACACCTTC. The chain links TRBV5-1 to TRBJ1-2, with 7 bases lining up with TRBD1. J lost 2 bases, V lost 3 bases, and 7 bases had no gene match. This CDR3 has 15 residues. Germline assignment: CDR1 SGHRS and CDR2 YFSETQ.

The CDR3 reads CASTPHRGKTYQETQYF. CDR3 DNA: TGTGCCAGCACCCCCCACAGGGGGAAAACGTACCAAGAGACCCAGTACTTC. This chain links TRBV28 with TRBJ2-5; TRBD1 agrees at 8 bases. After removal of 7 bases from V and 0 bases from J, the junction contained 13 bases not matched to a gene. This CDR3 is built from 17 residues. Germline assignment: CDR1 MDHEN and CDR2 SYDVKM.

This chain uses TRBV28 with TRBJ2-1; a possible D gene is TRBD2 (5 bases). V was shortened by 6 bases and J by 7 bases, with 25 bases between the two germline ends. This CDR3 has 17 amino acids. The germline CDR1 and CDR2 sequences are MDHEN and SYDVKM. The CDR3 sequence: CASSPPGWALERNEQFF. The CDR3 DNA is TGTGCCAGCAGCCCCCCGGGGTGGGCCTTAGAGAGGAATGAGCAGTTCTTC.

This rearrangement joins TRBV29-1 to TRBJ2-2; 7 positions match TRBD1. J lost 0 bases, V lost 7 bases, and 11 bases had no gene match. This CDR3 is 16 amino acids long. Germline V gene data show CDR1 as SQVTM and CDR2 as ANQGSEA. CDR3 DNA sequence: TGCAGCGCCCGAAGACCCGGGACAGCGAACACCGGGGAGCTGTTTTTT. It codes for CSARRPGTANTGELFF.

J is TRBJ2-4 and V is TRBV11-3; TRBD1 might be the D (5 bases). V was pared by 9 bases and J by 6 bases, with 18 bases between. This CDR3 is 14 amino acids long. Germline V gene data show CDR1 as SGHNT and CDR2 as YENEEA. DNA of the CDR3: TGTGCCAGTAGTCCGGACACGAACGGAAACATTCAGTACTTC. Translation gives CASSPDTNGNIQYF.

The chain recombines TRBV15 with TRBJ2-4, with no clear D. The CDR3 extends over 14 amino acids. In germline, CDR1 is LNHNV, CDR2 YYDKDF (reference sequence). V was clipped by 7 bases and J by 0 bases, with 10 bases between them. Written as DNA, the CDR3 is TGTGCCACCACTTCCGAATTAGCCAAAAACATTCAGTACTTC. Translated, it gives CATTSELAKNIQYF.

This chain links TRBV10-3 with TRBJ2-6; 13 nucleotides match TRBD2. There are 17 residues in the CDR3. The germline gives CDR1 ENHRY, CDR2 SYGVKD. Losses at the gene ends were 9 bases for V and 4 bases for J; bases not matched to a gene: 9. The CDR3 DNA reads as TGTGCCATTGGGACTAGCGGGACACAGTCCGGGGCCAACGTCCTGACTTTC. Translation: CAIGTSGTQSGANVLTF.

This chain connects TRBV6-6 to TRBJ1-1; D remains ambiguous. The CDR3 consists of 16 residues. Germline V gene data show CDR1 as MNHNY and CDR2 as SVGAGI (reference sequence). With 8 bases removed from V and 0 bases from J, the gap between germline ends came to 19 bases. CDR3 region: CASARPSGIMNTEAFF. CDR3 sequence (DNA): TGTGCCAGCGCGCGGCCGTCTGGGATTATGAACACTGAAGCTTTCTTT.

The genes are TRBV7-9 and TRBJ2-7; D ambiguous. Trimming pared 0 bases from V and 2 bases from J, leaving 17 bases between. CDR3 length equals 17 residues. CDR1 SEHNR and CDR2 FQNEAQ come from the germline V gene (reference sequence). DNA for the CDR3: TGTGCCAGCAGCTTAGCGCTTTCCGTCCAGATGCCCTACGAGCAGTACTTC. Translated: CASSLALSVQMPYEQYF.

The rearrangement links TRBV19 to TRBJ1-5; 9 nucleotides align to TRBD1. The trim removed 4 bases at V and 7 bases at J, leaving 17 bases unmatched. The CDR3 runs to 18 residues. The germline V gene has CDR1 LNHDA and CDR2 SQIVND (reference sequence). The CDR3 nucleotides are TGTGCCAGTAGTAAGCTGGAGGACAGGGGTTACAGAGGCCAGCCCCAGCATTTT. As protein: CASSKLEDRGYRGQPQHF.

About this clone itself: The sample holds other DNA sequences that translate to the same CDR3. The J gene is TRBJ1-2, the V gene TRBV4-3; D ambiguous. V lost 1 base to trimming and J lost 0 bases, with 0 bases between them. The CDR3 loop spans 12 amino acids. Germline assignment: CDR1 LGHNA and CDR2 YSLEER. The CDR3: CASSQANYGYTF. Written as DNA, the CDR3 is TGCGCCAGCAGCCAAGCTAACTATGGCTACACCTTC.

This sequence joins TRBV9 and TRBJ2-7, with D hard to call. This CDR3 has 15 amino acids. Germline V gene data show CDR1 as SGDLS and CDR2 as YYNGEE. V gave up 4 bases and J gave up 2 bases, with 16 bases separating them. CDR3 region: CASSFGPSGPYEQYF. Written as DNA, the CDR3 is TGTGCCAGCAGCTTTGGACCCTCTGGGCCCTACGAGCAGTACTTC.

The chain recombines TRBV11-2 with TRBJ1-3; D is undetermined. CDR3 size: 13 residues. Looked up from germline, CDR1 is SGHAT and CDR2 is FQNNGV. V dropped 4 bases and J dropped 2 bases, with 6 bases sitting between them. The CDR3 reads CASSSGTGNTIYF. CDR3 bases: TGTGCCAGCAGCTCGGGGACTGGAAACACCATATATTTT.

The chain couples TRBV19 to TRBJ2-7; a possible D gene is TRBD1 (6 bases). Trimming stripped 6 bases from V and 7 bases from J, with 16 bases between. This CDR3 is 13 amino acids long. Looked up from germline, CDR1 is LNHDA and CDR2 is SQIVND (reference sequence). CDR3 in amino acids: CASSPDRLREQYF. The CDR3 bases are TGTGCCAGTAGCCCCGACAGGCTTCGGGAGCAGTACTTC.

In this sample, this clone turned up once. The rearrangement joins TRBV9 to TRBJ2-3; the D gene is possibly TRBD1 (6 bases). The V gene lost 2 bases and the J gene lost 2 bases, with 18 bases spanning the gap. CDR3 size: 17 residues. CDR1 is SGDLS, CDR2 YYNGEE, per germline. The CDR3 sequence: CASSVAPGTTSTDTQYF. As DNA, the CDR3 is TGTGCCAGCAGCGTTGCGCCCGGGACAACCTCCACAGATACGCAGTATTTT.

The chain has TRBV10-1 and TRBJ2-7; TRBD1 aligns across 8 bases. With 11 bases clipped from V and 6 bases from J, the junction kept 15 bases outside the gene matches. Germline assignment: CDR1 WNHNN and CDR2 SYGVQD (reference sequence). CDR3 size: 14 residues. CDR3 DNA sequence: TGCGCCTCAAAACCCGGGACAGGTGTAGGCGAGCAGTACTTC. Encoded protein: CASKPGTGVGEQYF.

The chain uses TRBV7-3 and TRBJ2-7; TRBD1 matches 9 bases. With 5 bases clipped from V and 3 bases from J, the junction kept 11 bases outside the gene matches. CDR3 length equals 16 residues. Looked up from germline, CDR1 is SGHTA and CDR2 is FQGTGA. The CDR3 nucleotides are TGTGCCAGCAGCCCCCAGGGACAGGGCAAGATCTACGAGCAGTACTTC. The encoded protein is CASSPQGQGKIYEQYF. Variable domain in full (rest from reference TRBV7-3 and TRBJ2-7): GAGVSQTPSNKVTEKGKYVELRCDPISGHTALYWYRQSLGQGPEFLIYFQGTGAADDSGLPNDRFFAVRPEGSVSTLKIQRTERGDSAVYLCASSPQGQGKIYEQYFGPGTRLTVT.

The V and J genes are TRBV7-2 and TRBJ2-7; 9 bases align to TRBD1. Looked up from germline, CDR1 is SGHTA and CDR2 is FQGNSA. The J segment lost 6 bases and the V segment lost 2 bases, leaving 5 bases of the junction unmatched. This CDR3 has 14 residues. This chain's CDR3 is CASSLRDRVGEQYF. The CDR3 DNA reads as TGTGCCAGCAGCTTAAGGGACAGGGTCGGCGAGCAGTACTTC.

This rearrangement joins TRBV5-6 to TRBJ2-1; D unclear. Trimming removed 3 bases from V and 1 base from J, with 17 bases in between. The CDR3 runs to 17 residues. Germline CDR1 is SGHDT and CDR2 is YYEEEE. The CDR3 coding sequence is TGTGCCAGCAGCTCCACCCCAGCCCGGCCTTCCTACAATGAGCAGTTCTTC. Its translation is CASSSTPARPSYNEQFF.

The V call is TRBV4-1, the J call TRBJ1-2; no firm D call. CDR3 length: 14 amino acids. Germline V CDR1 and CDR2: MGHRA, YSYEKL. The V end was cut by 4 bases, the J end by 0 bases, with 9 bases between. The CDR3: CASSRRTSNYGYTF. The CDR3 bases are TGCGCCAGCAGCCGCCGCACTTCTAACTATGGCTACACCTTC.

This chain connects TRBV2 to TRBJ1-4; TRBD1 might be the D (5 bases). The germline CDR1 and CDR2 sequences are SNHLY and FYNNEI. Trimming took 8 bases from V and 5 from J, leaving 15 bases between them. CDR3 length: 14 amino acids. The chain's CDR3 is CASGDDRGNEKLFF. As DNA, the CDR3 is TGTGCCAGCGGAGACGACAGAGGGAATGAAAAACTGTTTTTT.